Each of the 2 T cell receptor beta chains below was sequenced from the same sample in a study of CD8 T cells in Susac syndrome. RNA amounts of roughly 0.45 to 1 ug underwent reverse transcription with random hexamers. Using its own MiXCR run on the immunoSEQ multiplex PCR reads, TCRdb lists one record per CDR3 protein. The data show tens of thousands of distinct CDR3 sequences, roughly 93% seen once. Sequenced input: CD8+ T cells from PBMCs. The source is a human donor in good health.

V is TRBV29-1 and J is TRBJ2-7, with TRBD2 matching 15 bases. The germline V gene encodes CDR1 SQVTM and CDR2 ANQGSEA. The CDR3 has 15 amino acids. Germline trimming cut 5 bases from V and 1 base from J; bases unmatched to any gene: 3. In nucleotides, the CDR3 is TGCAGCGTTCTAGGGACTAGCGGGAGGTCCTACGAGCAGTACTTC. Its protein product is CSVLGTSGRSYEQYF.

The chain couples TRBV2 to TRBJ1-1; D not certain. CDR3 length: 11 amino acids. Germline loops: CDR1 SNHLY, CDR2 FYNNEI. Deletions cut 4 bases from V and 4 bases from J, with 4 bases between. The CDR3 DNA is TGTGCCAGCAGTGGGGGCACTGAAGCTTTCTTT. Protein product: CASSGGTEAFF.